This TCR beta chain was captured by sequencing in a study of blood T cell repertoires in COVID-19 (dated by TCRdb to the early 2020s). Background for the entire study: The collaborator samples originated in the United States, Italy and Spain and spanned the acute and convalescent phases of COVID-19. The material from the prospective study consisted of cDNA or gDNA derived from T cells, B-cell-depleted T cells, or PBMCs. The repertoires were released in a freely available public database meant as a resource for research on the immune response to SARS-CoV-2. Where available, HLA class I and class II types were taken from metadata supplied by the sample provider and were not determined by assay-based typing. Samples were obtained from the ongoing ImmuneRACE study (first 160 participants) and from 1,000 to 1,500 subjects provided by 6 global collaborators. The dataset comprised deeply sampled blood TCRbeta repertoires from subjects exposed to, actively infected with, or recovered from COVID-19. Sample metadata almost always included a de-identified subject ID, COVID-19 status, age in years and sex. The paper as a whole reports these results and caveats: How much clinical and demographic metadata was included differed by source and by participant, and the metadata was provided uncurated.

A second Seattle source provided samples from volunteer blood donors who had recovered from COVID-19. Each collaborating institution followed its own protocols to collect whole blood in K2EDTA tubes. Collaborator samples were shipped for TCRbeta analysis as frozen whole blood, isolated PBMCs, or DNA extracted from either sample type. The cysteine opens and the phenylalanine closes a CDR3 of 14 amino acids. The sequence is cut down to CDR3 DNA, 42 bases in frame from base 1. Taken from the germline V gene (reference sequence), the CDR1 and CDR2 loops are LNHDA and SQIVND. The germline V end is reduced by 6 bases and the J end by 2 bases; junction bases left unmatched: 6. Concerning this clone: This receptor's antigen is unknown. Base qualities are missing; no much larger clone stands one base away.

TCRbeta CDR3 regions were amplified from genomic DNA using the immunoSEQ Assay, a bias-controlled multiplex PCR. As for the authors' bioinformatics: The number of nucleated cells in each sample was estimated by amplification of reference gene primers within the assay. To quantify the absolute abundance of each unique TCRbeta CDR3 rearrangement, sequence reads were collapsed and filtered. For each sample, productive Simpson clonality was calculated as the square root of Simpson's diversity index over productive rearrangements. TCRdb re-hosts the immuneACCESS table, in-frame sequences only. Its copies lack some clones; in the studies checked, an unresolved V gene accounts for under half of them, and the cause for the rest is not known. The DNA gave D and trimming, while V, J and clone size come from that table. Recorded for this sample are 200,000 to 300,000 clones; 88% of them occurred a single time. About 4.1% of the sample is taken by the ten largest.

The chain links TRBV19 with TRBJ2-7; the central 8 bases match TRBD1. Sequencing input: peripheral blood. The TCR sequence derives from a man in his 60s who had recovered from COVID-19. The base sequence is TGTGCCAGTAGCAAAGGACAGGGCGCCTACGAGCAGTACTTC. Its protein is CASSKGQGAYEQYF.